Listed below are T cell receptor beta chains from one sample, sequenced in a study of cytomegalovirus exposure and HLA in healthy donors. The table came from immunoSEQ multiplex PCR; TCRdb's copy has only in-frame clones and leaves some out. The sample records around 45,000 clones, approximately 90% being singletons. Sequenced input: PBMCs. The receptors were gathered from a man younger than 35 in good health and CMV-seronegative. Each CDR3 is given with its conserved first and last residue. A D gene is named only where the DNA matches it firmly. Some rows have no size entry. The others give once, few or many, or a class for an expanded clone.

CDR3 length	clone size	D gene	J gene	V gene	CDR3 protein	CDR3 DNA
14	-	-	TRBJ2-3	TRBV11-2	CASSSQGHTDTQYF	TGTGCCAGCAGCTCACAGGGACACACAGATACGCAGTATTTT
14	-	-	TRBJ2-1	TRBV7-9	CASSTWDTYNEQFF	TGTGCCAGCAGCACCTGGGACACTTACAATGAGCAGTTCTTC
13	-	TRBD1	TRBJ2-5	TRBV29-1	CSVAGGRGETQYF	TGCAGCGTTGCAGGGGGCCGCGGGGAGACCCAGTACTTC
15	-	-	TRBJ2-3	TRBV18	CASSPGSARGDTQYF	TGTGCCAGCTCACCAGGCTCGGCTAGGGGCGATACGCAGTATTTT
16	-	-	TRBJ2-1	TRBV18	CASSPLGRTQYNEQFF	TGTGCCAGCTCACCATTGGGGCGGACACAATACAATGAGCAGTTCTTC
16	once	TRBD1	TRBJ2-7	TRBV7-3	CASSLSGTGVSYEQYF	TGTGCCAGCAGCTTAAGTGGGACAGGGGTCTCCTACGAGCAGTACTTC
14	-	-	TRBJ1-1	TRBV5-1	CASTLNREGTEAFF	TGCGCCAGCACCCTGAACAGGGAGGGCACTGAAGCTTTCTTT
13	-	-	TRBJ2-7	TRBV7-6	CASSLGAFYEQYF	TGTGCCAGCAGCTTAGGCGCCTTCTACGAGCAGTACTTC
16	-	TRBD2	TRBJ2-3	TRBV28	CASSLIPSGRTDTQYF	TGTGCCAGCAGTTTAATCCCTAGCGGGAGGACAGATACGCAGTATTTT
16	-	TRBD1	TRBJ2-1	TRBV7-9	CASSPRTGWNWDEQFF	TGTGCCAGCAGCCCACGGACAGGGTGGAATTGGGATGAGCAGTTCTTC
16	-	-	TRBJ2-1	TRBV5-8	CASIPRAGKSYNEQFF	TGTGCCAGCATCCCGAGGGCGGGGAAGTCCTACAATGAGCAGTTCTTC
13	-	TRBD1	TRBJ1-5	TRBV27	CASSPQGFQPQHF	TGTGCCAGCAGTCCACAGGGGTTTCAGCCCCAGCATTTT
15	-	TRBD2	TRBJ2-1	TRBV9	CASSLGLAGNNEQFF	TGTGCCAGCAGCCTCGGACTAGCGGGAAACAATGAGCAGTTCTTC
14	-	-	TRBJ2-7	TRBV5-4	CASSLMGATYEQYF	TGTGCCAGCAGCTTGATGGGGGCAACCTACGAGCAGTACTTC
14	-	-	TRBJ2-7	TRBV29-1	CSVEDQGMGLEQYF	TGCAGCGTTGAAGATCAGGGTATGGGGCTCGAGCAGTACTTC
16	-	-	TRBJ1-4	TRBV4-3	CASSQPLDSTNEKLFF	TGCGCCAGCAGCCAACCGCTAGACTCAACTAATGAAAAACTGTTTTTT
14	-	TRBD2	TRBJ2-7	TRBV28	CASRPGTSVYEQYF	TGTGCCAGCAGACCCGGGACTAGCGTATACGAGCAGTACTTC
14	-	-	TRBJ2-2	TRBV19	CASSIAWRAGELFF	TGTGCCAGTAGTATAGCTTGGAGGGCCGGGGAGCTGTTTTTT
14	-	TRBD1	TRBJ2-5	TRBV29-1	CSVRTGTVLETQYF	TGCAGCGTCCGAACTGGGACAGTCCTTGAGACCCAGTACTTC
16	-	-	TRBJ2-3	TRBV11-3	CASSLASGLSKDTQYF	TGTGCCAGCAGCTTGGCCTCGGGACTCTCGAAAGATACGCAGTATTTT